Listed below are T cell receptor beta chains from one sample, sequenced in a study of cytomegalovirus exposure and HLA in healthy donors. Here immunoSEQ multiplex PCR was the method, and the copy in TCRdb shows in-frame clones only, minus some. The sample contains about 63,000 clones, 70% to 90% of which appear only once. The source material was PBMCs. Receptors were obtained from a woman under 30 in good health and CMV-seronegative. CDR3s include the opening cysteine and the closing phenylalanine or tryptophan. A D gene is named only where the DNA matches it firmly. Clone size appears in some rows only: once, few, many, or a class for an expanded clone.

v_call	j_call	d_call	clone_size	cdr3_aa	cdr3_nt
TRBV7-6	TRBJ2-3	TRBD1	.	CASSLEAGGSTDTQYF	TGTGCCAGCAGCTTAGAGGCAGGGGGAAGCACAGATACGCAGTATTTT
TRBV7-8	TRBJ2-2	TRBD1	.	CASSLAGGTGPGELFF	TGTGCCAGCAGCTTAGCGGGCGGGACAGGCCCCGGGGAGCTGTTTTTT
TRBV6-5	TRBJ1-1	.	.	CASSYVSGNTEAFF	TGTGCCAGCAGTTACGTCTCAGGGAACACTGAAGCTTTCTTT
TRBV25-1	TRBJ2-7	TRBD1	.	CASSESQTGFHEQYF	TGTGCCAGCAGTGAATCGCAGACAGGGTTCCACGAGCAGTACTTC
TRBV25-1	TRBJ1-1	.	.	CASREGIRTEAFF	TGTGCCAGCAGGGAGGGAATAAGGACTGAAGCTTTCTTT
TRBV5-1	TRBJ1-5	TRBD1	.	CASSQGTGISNQPQHF	TGCGCCAGCAGCCAGGGGACAGGGATTAGCAATCAGCCCCAGCATTTT
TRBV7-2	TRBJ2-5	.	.	CASSVSGLQETQYF	TGTGCCAGCAGCGTTAGCGGACTACAAGAGACCCAGTACTTC
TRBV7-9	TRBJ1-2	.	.	CASSLGRTDYGYTF	TGTGCCAGCAGCTTAGGGCGGACAGACTATGGCTACACCTTC
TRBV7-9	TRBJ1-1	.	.	CASSSDIMNTEAFF	TGTGCCAGCAGCTCCGACATTATGAACACTGAAGCTTTCTTT
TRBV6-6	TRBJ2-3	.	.	CASSSVSGGTDTQYF	TGTGCCAGCAGTAGCGTTTCCGGGGGCACAGATACGCAGTATTTT
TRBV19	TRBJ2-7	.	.	CASSTGRAYEQYF	TGTGCCAGTAGTACAGGGCGAGCCTACGAGCAGTACTTC
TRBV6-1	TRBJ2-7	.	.	CASSEEVYRTSTAYEQYF	TGTGCCAGCAGTGAAGAAGTGTACCGAACCTCCACAGCCTACGAGCAGTACTTC
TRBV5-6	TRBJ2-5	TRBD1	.	CASSSLGTGETQYF	TGTGCCAGCAGCTCCCTCGGGACAGGAGAGACCCAGTACTTC
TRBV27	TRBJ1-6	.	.	CASKDGGWTPLHF	TGTGCCAGCAAGGACGGGGGATGGACACCCCTCCACTTT
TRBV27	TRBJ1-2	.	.	CASSPRGGYGYTF	TGTGCCAGCAGTCCCCGCGGGGGCTATGGCTACACCTTC
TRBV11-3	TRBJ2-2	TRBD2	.	CASSPDPGTSTGELFF	TGTGCCAGCAGCCCAGACCCCGGGACTAGCACCGGGGAGCTGTTTTTT
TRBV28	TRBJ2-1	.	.	CASSNRDIGDNEQFF	TGTGCCAGCAGCAACCGGGACATAGGGGACAATGAGCAGTTCTTC
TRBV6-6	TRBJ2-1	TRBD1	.	CASSAKTGGNEQFF	TGTGCCAGCAGTGCCAAGACAGGGGGGAATGAGCAGTTCTTC
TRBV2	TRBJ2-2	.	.	CASSEWLNIGELFF	TGTGCCAGCAGTGAATGGCTGAATATCGGGGAGCTGTTTTTT
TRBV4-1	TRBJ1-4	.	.	CASSQRMGGIGEKLFF	TGCGCCAGCAGCCAACGAATGGGGGGAATAGGTGAAAAACTGTTTTTT
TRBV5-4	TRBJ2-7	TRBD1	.	CASTRSAGQGAYEQYF	TGTGCCAGCACCCGATCTGCGGGACAGGGGGCTTACGAGCAGTACTTC
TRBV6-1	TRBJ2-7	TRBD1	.	CASSGTGQNFYEQYF	TGTGCCAGCAGTGGGACGGGACAGAACTTCTACGAGCAGTACTTC
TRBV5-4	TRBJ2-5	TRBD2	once	CASSSGTSGGEETQYF	TGTGCCAGCAGCTCGGGGACTAGCGGGGGGGAAGAGACCCAGTACTTC
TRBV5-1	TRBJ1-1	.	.	CASSFNGGLMNTEAFF	TGCGCCAGCAGCTTTAACGGGGGACTCATGAACACTGAAGCTTTCTTT
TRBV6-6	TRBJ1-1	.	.	CASSRGSGDTEAFF	TGTGCCAGCAGTAGGGGCAGTGGGGACACTGAAGCTTTCTTT
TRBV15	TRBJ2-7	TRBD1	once	CATSRGPTGVGPSSYEQYF	TGTGCCACCAGCAGAGGTCCCACAGGGGTAGGACCTAGCTCCTACGAGCAGTACTTC
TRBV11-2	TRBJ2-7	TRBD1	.	CASSNIDAGGWEQYF	TGTGCCAGCAGCAACATAGATGCAGGGGGCTGGGAGCAGTACTTC
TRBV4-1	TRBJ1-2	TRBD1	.	CASSQDSGGSIYGYTF	TGCGCCAGCAGCCAAGATTCAGGGGGGAGCATCTATGGCTACACCTTC
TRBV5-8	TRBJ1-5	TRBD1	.	CASSLRSGGNQPQHF	TGTGCCAGCAGCTTGCGGTCAGGGGGCAACCAGCCCCAGCATTTT
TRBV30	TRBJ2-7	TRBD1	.	CAWHRDRRPYEQYF	TGTGCCTGGCACCGGGACAGGCGTCCCTACGAGCAGTACTTC
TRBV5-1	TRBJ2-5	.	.	CASSSHRDTQYF	TGCGCCAGCAGTTCGCACAGGGATACCCAGTACTTC
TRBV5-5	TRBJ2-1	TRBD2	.	CASSPGTSGAGRYNEQFF	TGTGCCAGCAGCCCTGGGACTAGCGGGGCAGGGAGGTACAATGAGCAGTTCTTC
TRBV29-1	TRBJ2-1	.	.	CSVDSQGGYNEQFF	TGCAGCGTTGATTCCCAGGGGGGTTACAATGAGCAGTTCTTC
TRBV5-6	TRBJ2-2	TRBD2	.	CASSLPSGRNTGELFF	TGTGCCAGCAGCTTGCCCAGCGGGAGGAACACCGGGGAGCTGTTTTTT
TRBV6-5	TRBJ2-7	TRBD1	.	CASSYRDRGGYEQYF	TGTGCCAGCAGTTACAGGGACAGGGGGGGGTACGAGCAGTACTTC